A single T cell receptor (beta chain) is shown here with its context. This sample is drawn from a study of blood T cell repertoires in COVID-19. Whole-study context: Sample material is recorded as cDNA or gDNA derived from T cells, B-cell-depleted T cells, or PBMCs.

Individuals drawn from approximately 22 US areas were roughly 18 to 95 years old. Clones were read by immunoSEQ multiplex PCR, and TCRdb kept only the in-frame ones, dropping some. The sample lists about 160,000 clones, 80% seen once, with approximately 3% in the top ten. Sequences were obtained from PBMCs or T cells enriched from blood (not recorded which). This receptor was identified in a woman between 55 and 75 years old who had recovered from COVID-19.

CDR3: CASSVEREYDGYTF. CDR3 sequence (DNA): TGTGCCAGCAGCGTAGAACGGGAGTATGATGGCTACACCTTC. The V gene is TRBV9, the J gene TRBJ1-2; D gene ambiguous. Trimming took 0 bases from V and 6 from J, leaving 12 bases between them. CDR3 length equals 14 residues. CDR1 and CDR2 from the germline V gene are SGDLS and YYNGEE.